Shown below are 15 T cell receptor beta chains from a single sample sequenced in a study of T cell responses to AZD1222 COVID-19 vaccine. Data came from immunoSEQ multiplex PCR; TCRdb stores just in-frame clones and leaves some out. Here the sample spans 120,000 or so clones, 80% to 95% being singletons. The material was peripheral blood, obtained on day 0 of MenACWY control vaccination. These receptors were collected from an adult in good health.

CDR3 nucleotide sequence: TGTGCCAGCAGCAGGGCAGGGTCGAGCAATCAGCCCCAGCATTTT. Protein: CASSRAGSSNQPQHF. J is TRBJ1-5 and V is TRBV3-1 (or the pseudogene TRBV3-2), with a weak D call TRBD1 (5 bases). Germline V gene sequence: CDR1 LGHDT, CDR2 YNNKEL (reference sequence). The CDR3 extends over 15 amino acids. The V gene lost 5 bases and the J gene lost 1 base, with 12 bases spanning the gap.

The CDR3 reads CASNQGETTNEKLFF. The CDR3 DNA is TGTGCCAGCAACCAGGGGGAAACAACTAATGAAAAACTGTTTTTT. The chain employs TRBV28 and TRBJ1-4; 7 bases are a match to TRBD1. Germline values: CDR1 MDHEN, CDR2 SYDVKM. The J segment lost 0 bases and the V segment lost 7 bases, leaving 5 bases of the junction unmatched. This CDR3 spans 15 amino acids.

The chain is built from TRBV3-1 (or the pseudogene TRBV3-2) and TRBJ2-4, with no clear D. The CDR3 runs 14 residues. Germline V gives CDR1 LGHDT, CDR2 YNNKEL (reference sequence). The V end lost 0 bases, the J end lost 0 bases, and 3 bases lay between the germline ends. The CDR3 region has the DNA TGTGCCAGCAGCCAAGATCTAGCCAAAAACATTCAGTACTTC. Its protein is CASSQDLAKNIQYF.

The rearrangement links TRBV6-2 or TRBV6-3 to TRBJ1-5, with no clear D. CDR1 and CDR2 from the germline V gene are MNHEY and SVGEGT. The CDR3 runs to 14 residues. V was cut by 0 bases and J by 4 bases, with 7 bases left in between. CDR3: CASSYSGPNQPQHF. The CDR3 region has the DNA TGTGCCAGCAGTTACTCCGGGCCAAATCAGCCCCAGCATTTT.

DNA of the CDR3: TGTGCCAGCAGCTTCGGACAGGAAGGTAACGAGCAGTACTTC. It yields the protein CASSFGQEGNEQYF. The chain employs TRBV7-6 and TRBJ2-7; 7 bases line up with TRBD1. Germline lookup yields CDR1 SGHVS and CDR2 FNYEAQ. The CDR3 sequence is 14 residues long. J was trimmed by 5 bases and V by 3 bases; bases with no gene match: 7.

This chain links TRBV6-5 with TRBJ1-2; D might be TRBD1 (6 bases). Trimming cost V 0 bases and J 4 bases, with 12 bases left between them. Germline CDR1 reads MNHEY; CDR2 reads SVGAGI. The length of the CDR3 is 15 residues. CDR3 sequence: CASSYSKGVIYGYTF. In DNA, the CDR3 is TGTGCCAGCAGTTACTCAAAGGGGGTCATCTATGGCTACACCTTC.

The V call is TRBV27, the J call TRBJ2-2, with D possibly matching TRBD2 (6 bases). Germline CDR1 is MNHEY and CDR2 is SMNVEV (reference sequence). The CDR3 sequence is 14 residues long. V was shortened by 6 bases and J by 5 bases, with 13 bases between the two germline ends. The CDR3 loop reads CASSPGGLTGELFF. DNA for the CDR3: TGTGCCAGCAGCCCCGGGGGTTTGACCGGGGAGCTGTTTTTT.

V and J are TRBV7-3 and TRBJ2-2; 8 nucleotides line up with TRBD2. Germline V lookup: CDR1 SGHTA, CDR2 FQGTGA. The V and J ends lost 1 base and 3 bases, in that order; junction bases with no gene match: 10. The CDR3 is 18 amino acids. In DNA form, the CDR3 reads TGTGCCAGCAGCTTAAATCGTGTGGGGACTAGTTACACCGGGGAGCTGTTTTTT. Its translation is CASSLNRVGTSYTGELFF.

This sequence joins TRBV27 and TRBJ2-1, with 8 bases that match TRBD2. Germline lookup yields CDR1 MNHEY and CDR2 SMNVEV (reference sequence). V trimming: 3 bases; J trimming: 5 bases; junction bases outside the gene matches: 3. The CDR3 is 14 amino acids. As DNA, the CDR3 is TGTGCCAGCAGTTTCGGCGGGGGGAACAATGAGCAGTTCTTC. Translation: CASSFGGGNNEQFF.

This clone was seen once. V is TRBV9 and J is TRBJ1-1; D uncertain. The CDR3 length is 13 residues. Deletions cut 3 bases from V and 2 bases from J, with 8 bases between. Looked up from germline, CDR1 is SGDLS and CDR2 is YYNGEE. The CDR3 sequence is CASSASLNTEAFF. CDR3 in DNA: TGTGCCAGCAGCGCATCACTAAACACTGAAGCTTTCTTT.

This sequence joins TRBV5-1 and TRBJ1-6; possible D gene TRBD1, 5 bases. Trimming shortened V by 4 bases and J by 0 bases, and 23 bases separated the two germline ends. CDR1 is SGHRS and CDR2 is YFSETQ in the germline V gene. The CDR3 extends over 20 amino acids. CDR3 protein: CASSASTGSRASSYNSPLHF. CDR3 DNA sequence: TGCGCCAGCAGCGCATCGACCGGGAGCAGGGCCAGCTCCTATAATTCACCCCTCCACTTT.

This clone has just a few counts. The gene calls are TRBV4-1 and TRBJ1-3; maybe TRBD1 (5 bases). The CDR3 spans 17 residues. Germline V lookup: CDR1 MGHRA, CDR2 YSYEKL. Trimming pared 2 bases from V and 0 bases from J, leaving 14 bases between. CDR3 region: CASSQLDLGLSGNTIYF. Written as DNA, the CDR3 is TGCGCCAGCAGCCAACTAGACCTGGGACTCTCTGGAAACACCATATATTTT.

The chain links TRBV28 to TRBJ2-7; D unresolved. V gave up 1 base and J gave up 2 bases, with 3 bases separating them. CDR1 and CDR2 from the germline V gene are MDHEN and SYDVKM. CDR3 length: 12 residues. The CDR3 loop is CASSLSTYEQYF. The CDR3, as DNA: TGTGCCAGCAGTTTATCAACCTACGAGCAGTACTTC.

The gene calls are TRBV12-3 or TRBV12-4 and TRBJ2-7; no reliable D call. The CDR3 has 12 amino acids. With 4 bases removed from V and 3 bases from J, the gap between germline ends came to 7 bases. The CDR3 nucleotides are TGTGCCAGCAGTTATGGGGACTACGAGCAGTACTTC. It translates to CASSYGDYEQYF.

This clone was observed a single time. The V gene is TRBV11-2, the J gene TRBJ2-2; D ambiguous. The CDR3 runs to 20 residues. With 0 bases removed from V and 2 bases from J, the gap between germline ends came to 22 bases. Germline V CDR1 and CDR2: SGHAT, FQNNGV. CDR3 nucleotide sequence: TGTGCCAGCAGCTTAGATCGATTCCAGTCCCTAATATCCAACACCGGGGAGCTGTTTTTT. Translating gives CASSLDRFQSLISNTGELFF.